This entry lists 9 T cell receptor beta chains sequenced from one sample in a study of T cell responses to AZD1222 COVID-19 vaccine. Measured with immunoSEQ multiplex PCR; TCRdb has only the in-frame clones, and not every one. The sample includes over 95,000 clones, 88% seen only once; the top ten take about 2.9%. The starting material was peripheral blood, obtained on day 0 of AZD1222 vaccination. The origin of the receptors is an adult in good health.

The V gene is TRBV13, the J gene TRBJ2-2; D may be TRBD1 or TRBD2 (5 bases each). Germline CDR1 reads PRHDT; CDR2 reads FYEKMQ (reference sequence). This CDR3 comprises 18 residues. V was pared by 2 bases and J by 4 bases, with 20 bases between. The CDR3 spells CASSLNLGVGAGTGELFF. Here the CDR3 DNA reads TGTGCCAGCAGCTTAAACCTGGGAGTAGGGGCAGGCACCGGGGAGCTGTTTTTT.

V usage is TRBV3-1 (or the pseudogene TRBV3-2) and J usage is TRBJ1-2; 9 bases are a match to TRBD1. This CDR3 is 14 amino acids long. From germline, CDR1 is LGHDT and CDR2 YNNKEL (reference sequence). Germline trimming cut 1 base from V and 8 bases from J; bases unmatched to any gene: 5. The CDR3 DNA reads TGTGCCAGCAGCCAAGGGGACAGGGCGTACGGCTACACCTTC. This codes for CASSQGDRAYGYTF.

The chain links TRBV19 to TRBJ1-2; no definite D call. V gave up 5 bases and J gave up 2 bases, with 12 bases separating them. Germline values: CDR1 LNHDA, CDR2 SQIVND (reference sequence). The CDR3 has 14 amino acids. The CDR3: CASSVQTQNYGYTF. The DNA for the CDR3 is TGTGCCAGTAGTGTCCAGACGCAAAACTATGGCTACACCTTC.

This chain connects TRBV6-6 to TRBJ1-5; TRBD1 agrees at 10 bases. This CDR3 region has 13 residues. Germline V gives CDR1 MNHNY, CDR2 SVGAGI (reference sequence). V trimming: 5 bases; J trimming: 6 bases; junction bases outside the gene matches: 1. The DNA for the CDR3 is TGTGCCAGCAGTGACAGGGGGCTTCAGCCCCAGCATTTT. As protein: CASSDRGLQPQHF.

The chain joins TRBV3-1 (or the pseudogene TRBV3-2) to TRBJ2-1; 7 bases are shared with TRBD2. The trim removed 3 bases at V and 0 bases at J, leaving 8 bases unmatched. Germline assignment: CDR1 LGHDT and CDR2 YNNKEL (reference sequence). The CDR3 totals 17 residues. CDR3 sequence (DNA): TGTGCCAGCAGCCATAAGGCTAGCGGTAGCTCCTACAATGAGCAGTTCTTC. Its translation: CASSHKASGSSYNEQFF.

This chain connects TRBV5-1 to TRBJ2-3; D might be TRBD1 or TRBD2, each matching 6 bases. Trimming cost V 0 bases and J 0 bases, with 11 bases left between them. The CDR3 has 16 residues. Germline CDR1 and CDR2: SGHRS and YFSETQ. This CDR3 reads CASSLEGGTSTDTQYF. CDR3 sequence (DNA): TGCGCCAGCAGCTTGGAGGGGGGCACGAGCACAGATACGCAGTATTTT.

This clone has just one count. The chain carries TRBV19 and TRBJ2-7; 7 bases fit TRBD1. V was clipped by 3 bases and J by 2 bases; unmatched bases: 4. The CDR3 has 14 residues. Germline V CDR1 and CDR2: LNHDA, SQIVND (reference sequence). This CDR3 is CASSMGQIPYEQYF. CDR3 sequence (DNA): TGTGCCAGTAGTATGGGACAGATTCCCTACGAGCAGTACTTC.

Only a few counts were recorded for this clone. The chain couples TRBV12-5 to TRBJ2-3; D may be TRBD2 (5 bases). The CDR3 is 16 amino acids. With 0 bases removed from V and 5 bases from J, the gap between germline ends came to 15 bases. Per the germline V gene, CDR1 is LGHNT and CDR2 is FRNRAP. The CDR3, as DNA: TGTGCTAGTGGTTTGGTACTCGGGAACCTTCTAGATACGCAGTATTTT. Amino acids: CASGLVLGNLLDTQYF.

The V call is TRBV11-2, the J call TRBJ2-1; TRBD2 matches 7 bases. The CDR3 spans 17 residues. The germline V gene has CDR1 SGHAT and CDR2 FQNNGV. V was pared by 0 bases and J by 3 bases, with 8 bases of the junction left unmatched. This CDR3 reads CASSLDGGASGYNEQFF. The DNA for the CDR3 is TGTGCCAGCAGCTTAGATGGCGGGGCTAGCGGCTACAATGAGCAGTTCTTC.